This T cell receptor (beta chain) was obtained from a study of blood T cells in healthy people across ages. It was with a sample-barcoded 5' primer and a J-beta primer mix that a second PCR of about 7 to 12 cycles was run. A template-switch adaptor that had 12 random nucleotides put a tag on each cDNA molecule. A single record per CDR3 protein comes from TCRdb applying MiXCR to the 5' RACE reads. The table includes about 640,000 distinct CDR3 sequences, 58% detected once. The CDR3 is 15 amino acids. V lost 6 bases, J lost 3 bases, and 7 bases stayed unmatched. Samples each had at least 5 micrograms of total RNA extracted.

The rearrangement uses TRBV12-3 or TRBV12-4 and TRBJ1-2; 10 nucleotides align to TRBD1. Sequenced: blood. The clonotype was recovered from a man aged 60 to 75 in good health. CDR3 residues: CASRPGTGDDYGYTF. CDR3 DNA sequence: TGTGCCAGCAGACCCGGGACAGGGGACGACTATGGCTACACCTTC.